Listed below are T cell receptor beta chains from one sample, sequenced in a study of Ad26.COV2.S vaccination and SARS-CoV-2 variants. Repertoires were generated with immunoSEQ multiplex PCR, while TCRdb's copy carries only in-frame clones and drops some. Of 150,000 to 200,000 clones detected, around 85% appear once; the ten largest clones hold around 6.1%. The input for sequencing was peripheral blood, taken after recovery from COVID-19. The origin of the receptors is a human donor who had recovered from COVID-19. CDR3s include the opening cysteine and the closing phenylalanine or tryptophan. The order of the fields is CDR3 length, D gene, J gene, clone size, V gene, CDR3 DNA, CDR3 protein. The D gene is left open where the match is weak. Not all rows give a size; the values are once, few, many and, for expanded clones, a class.

cdr3_length: 15
d_call: .
j_call: TRBJ1-5
clone_size: .
v_call: TRBV6-5
cdr3_nt: TGTGCCAGCAGTTACTCGAATCAGGGTGATCAGCCCCAGCATTTT
cdr3_aa: CASSYSNQGDQPQHF

cdr3_length: 13
d_call: TRBD1
j_call: TRBJ1-1
clone_size: few
v_call: TRBV12-3/TRBV12-4
cdr3_nt: TGTGCCAGCAGTTTGACAGGGAAAACTGAAGCTTTCTTT
cdr3_aa: CASSLTGKTEAFF

cdr3_length: 14
d_call: TRBD1
j_call: TRBJ2-4
clone_size: .
v_call: TRBV15
cdr3_nt: TGTGCCACCGCTATAATGGGACAGGGGAACATTCAGTACTTC
cdr3_aa: CATAIMGQGNIQYF

cdr3_length: 14
d_call: .
j_call: TRBJ2-5
clone_size: .
v_call: TRBV20-1
cdr3_nt: TGCAGTGCTAGTGGTGGCGGAGGGGGAGAGACCCAGTACTTC
cdr3_aa: CSASGGGGGETQYF

cdr3_length: 15
d_call: .
j_call: TRBJ1-1
clone_size: .
v_call: TRBV7-9
cdr3_nt: TGTGCCAGCAGCTTAGCGGGGACTGCGAACACTGAAGCTTTCTTT
cdr3_aa: CASSLAGTANTEAFF

cdr3_length: 15
d_call: TRBD1
j_call: TRBJ2-6
clone_size: .
v_call: TRBV9
cdr3_nt: TGTGCCAGCAGCGTTACAGGGGCTGGGGCCAACGTCCTGACTTTC
cdr3_aa: CASSVTGAGANVLTF

cdr3_length: 15
d_call: .
j_call: TRBJ1-5
clone_size: once
v_call: TRBV21-1
cdr3_nt: TGTGCCAGCAGCAATATATCAGGTTCCGATCAGCCCCAGCATTTT
cdr3_aa: CASSNISGSDQPQHF

cdr3_length: 15
d_call: .
j_call: TRBJ2-7
clone_size: once
v_call: TRBV6-6
cdr3_nt: TGTGCCAGCAGTACCACGGGGACGCAGGATTACGAGCAGTACTTC
cdr3_aa: CASSTTGTQDYEQYF

cdr3_length: 14
d_call: TRBD2
j_call: TRBJ2-3
clone_size: .
v_call: TRBV3-1/TRBV3-2
cdr3_nt: TGTGCCAGCAGTCCATGGACTAGTCCAGATACGCAGTATTTT
cdr3_aa: CASSPWTSPDTQYF

cdr3_length: 15
d_call: TRBD1
j_call: TRBJ1-5
clone_size: .
v_call: TRBV6-5
cdr3_nt: TGTGCCAGCACCTTAGGGGGGACAGGGGGTCAGCCCCAGCATTTT
cdr3_aa: CASTLGGTGGQPQHF

cdr3_length: 13
d_call: TRBD1
j_call: TRBJ1-5
clone_size: .
v_call: TRBV10-3
cdr3_nt: TGTGCCACCGCAGGGGGGCTAGGTCAGCCCCAGCATTTT
cdr3_aa: CATAGGLGQPQHF

cdr3_length: 14
d_call: .
j_call: TRBJ2-5
clone_size: .
v_call: TRBV5-6
cdr3_nt: TGTGCCAGCAGCCCGCGAAGGGATGAAGAGACCCAGTACTTC
cdr3_aa: CASSPRRDEETQYF

cdr3_length: 15
d_call: TRBD2
j_call: TRBJ2-1
clone_size: .
v_call: TRBV6-5
cdr3_nt: TGTGCCAGCAGTTACGCGGGAGACACCTACAATGAGCAGTTCTTC
cdr3_aa: CASSYAGDTYNEQFF

cdr3_length: 11
d_call: .
j_call: TRBJ2-7
clone_size: .
v_call: TRBV10-3
cdr3_nt: TGTGCCATCAGTCAAGCCTACGAGCAGTACTTC
cdr3_aa: CAISQAYEQYF

cdr3_length: 14
d_call: .
j_call: TRBJ1-1
clone_size: .
v_call: TRBV2
cdr3_nt: TGTGCCAGCAGTGAAGGGGTTTTGAACACTGAAGCTTTCTTT
cdr3_aa: CASSEGVLNTEAFF

cdr3_length: 17
d_call: .
j_call: TRBJ1-1
clone_size: .
v_call: TRBV7-3
cdr3_nt: TGTGCCAGCAGCCTTATAGGCCCAACCCCCGGGGACACTGAAGCTTTCTTT
cdr3_aa: CASSLIGPTPGDTEAFF

cdr3_length: 17
d_call: TRBD2
j_call: TRBJ2-3
clone_size: .
v_call: TRBV3-1/TRBV3-2
cdr3_nt: TGTGCCAGCAGCCAAGATAAAAGGCGGGGGAGCACAGATACGCAGTATTTT
cdr3_aa: CASSQDKRRGSTDTQYF

cdr3_length: 16
d_call: TRBD2
j_call: TRBJ2-7
clone_size: .
v_call: TRBV7-6
cdr3_nt: TGTGCCAGCAGCCCGGAGACTAGCGGGGTTACCTACGAGCAGTACTTC
cdr3_aa: CASSPETSGVTYEQYF

cdr3_length: 16
d_call: .
j_call: TRBJ2-6
clone_size: .
v_call: TRBV15
cdr3_nt: TGTGCCACCAGCAAAGGGGTGGGCTCTGGGGCCAACGTCCTGACTTTC
cdr3_aa: CATSKGVGSGANVLTF

cdr3_length: 14
d_call: .
j_call: TRBJ1-5
clone_size: .
v_call: TRBV30
cdr3_nt: TGTGCCTGGAGTGTGTGGACGATAAATCAGCCCCAGCATTTT
cdr3_aa: CAWSVWTINQPQHF

cdr3_length: 12
d_call: .
j_call: TRBJ2-7
clone_size: .
v_call: TRBV25-1
cdr3_nt: TGTGCCAGCACCCGAGGAAGCTGGGAGCAGTACTTC
cdr3_aa: CASTRGSWEQYF

cdr3_length: 15
d_call: TRBD1
j_call: TRBJ2-7
clone_size: many
v_call: TRBV28
cdr3_nt: TGTGCCAGCAGAATGGACAGGGCTTCATCGTACGAGCAGTACTTC
cdr3_aa: CASRMDRASSYEQYF

cdr3_length: 13
d_call: TRBD1
j_call: TRBJ2-7
clone_size: once
v_call: TRBV12-3/TRBV12-4
cdr3_nt: TGTGCCACAAAGGGACAGGGGCTCCCCGAGCAGTACTTC
cdr3_aa: CATKGQGLPEQYF

cdr3_length: 14
d_call: .
j_call: TRBJ2-1
clone_size: .
v_call: TRBV9
cdr3_nt: TGTGCCAGCAGCCCGGACGGGATTTACAATGAGCAGTTCTTC
cdr3_aa: CASSPDGIYNEQFF

cdr3_length: 15
d_call: .
j_call: TRBJ1-2
clone_size: once
v_call: TRBV4-1
cdr3_nt: TGCGCCAGCAGCCAAGATGGGCAGGGTTTAAGTGGCTACACCTTC
cdr3_aa: CASSQDGQGLSGYTF

cdr3_length: 14
d_call: TRBD2
j_call: TRBJ2-2
clone_size: .
v_call: TRBV19
cdr3_nt: TGTGCCAGTAAGGGGAGGGCCATGATCGGGGAGCTGTTTTTT
cdr3_aa: CASKGRAMIGELFF

cdr3_length: 13
d_call: .
j_call: TRBJ1-1
clone_size: .
v_call: TRBV7-9
cdr3_nt: TGTGCCAGCAGCTTGACCTCGAACACTGAAGCTTTCTTT
cdr3_aa: CASSLTSNTEAFF

cdr3_length: 13
d_call: .
j_call: TRBJ1-1
clone_size: .
v_call: TRBV2
cdr3_nt: TGTGCCAGCAGTGAATTTAGGGCCACTGAAGCTTTCTTT
cdr3_aa: CASSEFRATEAFF

cdr3_length: 14
d_call: .
j_call: TRBJ2-7
clone_size: .
v_call: TRBV5-6
cdr3_nt: TGTGCCAGCAGCTTTGGTTCCTTCGCCTACGAGCAGTACTTC
cdr3_aa: CASSFGSFAYEQYF

cdr3_length: 18
d_call: TRBD2
j_call: TRBJ2-1
clone_size: .
v_call: TRBV11-3
cdr3_nt: TGTGCCAGCAGCTTAGATGGTCCTAGCGGGCCGGGAACCAATGAGCAGTTCTTC
cdr3_aa: CASSLDGPSGPGTNEQFF

cdr3_length: 17
d_call: TRBD1
j_call: TRBJ2-7
clone_size: .
v_call: TRBV5-6
cdr3_nt: TGTGCCAGCAGCTTACGACAGGGGGCGTTACAGGTCTACGAGCAGTACTTC
cdr3_aa: CASSLRQGALQVYEQYF

cdr3_length: 15
d_call: .
j_call: TRBJ2-1
clone_size: .
v_call: TRBV18
cdr3_nt: TGTGCCAGCTCACCACGGGGGGACTCCTACAATGAGCAGTTCTTC
cdr3_aa: CASSPRGDSYNEQFF

cdr3_length: 12
d_call: TRBD1
j_call: TRBJ2-7
clone_size: .
v_call: TRBV12-3/TRBV12-4
cdr3_nt: TGTGCCAGCAGTCCGACAGGGTACGAGCAGTACTTC
cdr3_aa: CASSPTGYEQYF

cdr3_length: 17
d_call: .
j_call: TRBJ1-1
clone_size: .
v_call: TRBV5-1
cdr3_nt: TGCGCCAGCAGCTTAACCACCGCCATTACATTGAACACTGAAGCTTTCTTT
cdr3_aa: CASSLTTAITLNTEAFF

cdr3_length: 11
d_call: .
j_call: TRBJ1-4
clone_size: once
v_call: TRBV12-3/TRBV12-4
cdr3_nt: TGTGCCAGCAGTTTAGGGGAAAAACTGTTTTTT
cdr3_aa: CASSLGEKLFF

cdr3_length: 15
d_call: .
j_call: TRBJ1-1
clone_size: .
v_call: TRBV5-6
cdr3_nt: TGTGCCAGCAGCCCCGGCCACGTAAGGGACACTGAAGCTTTCTTT
cdr3_aa: CASSPGHVRDTEAFF

cdr3_length: 15
d_call: .
j_call: TRBJ2-7
clone_size: .
v_call: TRBV18
cdr3_nt: TGTGCCAGCTCACCACCGGGACTCAGTAACTACGAGCAGTACTTC
cdr3_aa: CASSPPGLSNYEQYF

cdr3_length: 17
d_call: .
j_call: TRBJ2-1
clone_size: .
v_call: TRBV5-1
cdr3_nt: TGCGCCAGCAGCTTGTCACAGACTCCGGGCCTGAACAATGAGCAGTTCTTC
cdr3_aa: CASSLSQTPGLNNEQFF

cdr3_length: 17
d_call: TRBD2
j_call: TRBJ2-1
clone_size: .
v_call: TRBV28
cdr3_nt: TGTGCCAGCAGATTAAGGGCCAGGACTAGCGGGGACAATGAGCAGTTCTTC
cdr3_aa: CASRLRARTSGDNEQFF

cdr3_length: 13
d_call: TRBD2
j_call: TRBJ2-5
clone_size: .
v_call: TRBV7-7
cdr3_nt: TGTGCTAGCAGTCCGACTAGCGAGGAGACCCAGTACTTC
cdr3_aa: CASSPTSEETQYF

cdr3_length: 13
d_call: .
j_call: TRBJ1-2
clone_size: .
v_call: TRBV10-3
cdr3_nt: TGTGCCATCAGTTACGACAGAAACTATGGCTACACCTTC
cdr3_aa: CAISYDRNYGYTF

cdr3_length: 15
d_call: TRBD1
j_call: TRBJ2-7
clone_size: .
v_call: TRBV9
cdr3_nt: TGTGCCAGCAGCCCAACCGGGACAGGGAGCCATGAGCAGTACTTC
cdr3_aa: CASSPTGTGSHEQYF

cdr3_length: 14
d_call: .
j_call: TRBJ1-2
clone_size: .
v_call: TRBV5-1
cdr3_nt: TGCGCCAGCAGCTTCGGGCGTCTCGAATATGGCTACACCTTC
cdr3_aa: CASSFGRLEYGYTF

cdr3_length: 12
d_call: .
j_call: TRBJ1-1
clone_size: .
v_call: TRBV7-3
cdr3_nt: TGTGCCAGCAGCCCGGGGGGAGTGCAAGCTTTCTTT
cdr3_aa: CASSPGGVQAFF

cdr3_length: 14
d_call: .
j_call: TRBJ2-5
clone_size: .
v_call: TRBV7-6
cdr3_nt: TGTGCCAGCAGCTTAGGTCCACTCCAAGAGACCCAGTACTTC
cdr3_aa: CASSLGPLQETQYF

cdr3_length: 12
d_call: .
j_call: TRBJ2-1
clone_size: .
v_call: TRBV2
cdr3_nt: TGTGCCAGCAGTCTTACTAGTAACGAGCAGTTCTTC
cdr3_aa: CASSLTSNEQFF

cdr3_length: 17
d_call: TRBD2
j_call: TRBJ2-1
clone_size: once
v_call: TRBV7-9
cdr3_nt: TGTGCCAGCAGCCCCCGGGTAGCGGGCATCTCCTACAATGAGCAGTTCTTC
cdr3_aa: CASSPRVAGISYNEQFF

cdr3_length: 17
d_call: .
j_call: TRBJ1-1
clone_size: .
v_call: TRBV6-1
cdr3_nt: TGTGCCAGCAGTGAAGCTCCTCAAGACAGGATGAACACTGAAGCTTTCTTT
cdr3_aa: CASSEAPQDRMNTEAFF

cdr3_length: 15
d_call: .
j_call: TRBJ2-7
clone_size: .
v_call: TRBV9
cdr3_nt: TGTGCCAGCAGCGTAGCCCGGGATAGCTTCCACGAGCAGTACTTC
cdr3_aa: CASSVARDSFHEQYF

cdr3_length: 14
d_call: .
j_call: TRBJ2-7
clone_size: .
v_call: TRBV5-6
cdr3_nt: TGTGCCAGCAGCTTGGCCGGCCGCCCCTACGAGCAGTACTTC
cdr3_aa: CASSLAGRPYEQYF

cdr3_length: 14
d_call: .
j_call: TRBJ1-2
clone_size: .
v_call: TRBV5-1
cdr3_nt: TGCGCCAGCAGCTTGGACCGGGAGAGAGGGGGCTACACCTTC
cdr3_aa: CASSLDRERGGYTF

cdr3_length: 17
d_call: .
j_call: TRBJ2-7
clone_size: .
v_call: TRBV21-1
cdr3_nt: TGTGCCAGCAGCGAGGGACTAGCGGGAGGGCCGCCGGTCGAGCAGTACTTC
cdr3_aa: CASSEGLAGGPPVEQYF

cdr3_length: 15
d_call: .
j_call: TRBJ2-3
clone_size: .
v_call: TRBV14
cdr3_nt: TGTGCCAGCAGCCTCGAGGGAGGCCCTGGAGATACGCAGTATTTT
cdr3_aa: CASSLEGGPGDTQYF

cdr3_length: 16
d_call: TRBD1
j_call: TRBJ2-7
clone_size: .
v_call: TRBV15
cdr3_nt: TGTGCCACCAGCAGAGGAACCGGGACAGGGTTCTACGAGCAGTACTTC
cdr3_aa: CATSRGTGTGFYEQYF

cdr3_length: 11
d_call: .
j_call: TRBJ1-1
clone_size: .
v_call: TRBV12-3/TRBV12-4
cdr3_nt: TGTGCCAGCAGCGGGAAGGCTGAAGCTTTCTTT
cdr3_aa: CASSGKAEAFF